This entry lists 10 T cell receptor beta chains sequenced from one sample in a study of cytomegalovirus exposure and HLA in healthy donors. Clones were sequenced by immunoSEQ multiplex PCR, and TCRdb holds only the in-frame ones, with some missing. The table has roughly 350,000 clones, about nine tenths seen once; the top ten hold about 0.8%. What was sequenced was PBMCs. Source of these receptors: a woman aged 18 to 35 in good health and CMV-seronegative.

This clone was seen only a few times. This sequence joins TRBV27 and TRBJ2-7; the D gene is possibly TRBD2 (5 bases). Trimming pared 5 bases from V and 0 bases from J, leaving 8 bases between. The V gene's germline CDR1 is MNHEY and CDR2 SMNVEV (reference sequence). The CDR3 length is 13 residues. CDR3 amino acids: CASSASYSYEQYF. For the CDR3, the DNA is TGTGCCAGCAGTGCTAGCTACTCCTACGAGCAGTACTTC.

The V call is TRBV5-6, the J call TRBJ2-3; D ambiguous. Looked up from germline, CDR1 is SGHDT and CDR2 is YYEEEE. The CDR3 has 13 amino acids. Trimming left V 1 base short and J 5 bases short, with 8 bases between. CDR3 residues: CASSLTNIDTQYF. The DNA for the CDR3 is TGTGCCAGCAGCTTGACCAACATAGATACGCAGTATTTT.

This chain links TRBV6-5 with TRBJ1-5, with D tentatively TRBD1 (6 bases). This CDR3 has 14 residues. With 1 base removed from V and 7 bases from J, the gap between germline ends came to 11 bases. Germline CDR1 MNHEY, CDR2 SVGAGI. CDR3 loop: CASSYFLGAQPQHF. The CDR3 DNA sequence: TGTGCCAGCAGTTACTTCCTGGGGGCCCAGCCCCAGCATTTT.

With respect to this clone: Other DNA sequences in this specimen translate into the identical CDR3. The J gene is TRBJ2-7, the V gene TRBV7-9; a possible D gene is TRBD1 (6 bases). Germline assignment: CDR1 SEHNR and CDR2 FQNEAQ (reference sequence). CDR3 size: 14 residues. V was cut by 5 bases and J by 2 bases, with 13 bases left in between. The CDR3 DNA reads TGTGCCAGCAGCCTTGGACAGAGACCCTACGAGCAGTACTTC. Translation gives CASSLGQRPYEQYF.

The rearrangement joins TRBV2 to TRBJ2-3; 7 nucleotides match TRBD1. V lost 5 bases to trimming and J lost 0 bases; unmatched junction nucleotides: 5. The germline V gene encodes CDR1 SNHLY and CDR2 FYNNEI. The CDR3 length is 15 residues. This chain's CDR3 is CASSRSGQSTDTQYF. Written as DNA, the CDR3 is TGTGCCAGCAGTAGATCGGGACAGAGCACAGATACGCAGTATTTT.

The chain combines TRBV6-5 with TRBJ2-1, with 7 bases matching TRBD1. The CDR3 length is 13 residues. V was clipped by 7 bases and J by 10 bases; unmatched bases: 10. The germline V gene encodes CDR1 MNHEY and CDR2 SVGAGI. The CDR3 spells CASNTGAAGEQFF. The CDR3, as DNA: TGTGCCAGCAACACAGGGGCGGCTGGAGAGCAGTTCTTC.

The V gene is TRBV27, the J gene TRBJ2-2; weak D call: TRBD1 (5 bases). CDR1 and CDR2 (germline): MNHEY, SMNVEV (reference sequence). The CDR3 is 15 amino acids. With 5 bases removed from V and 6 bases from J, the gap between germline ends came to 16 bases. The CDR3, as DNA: TGTGCCAGCAGTATTTATCATCAGGGCCCCGGGGAGCTGTTTTTT. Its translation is CASSIYHQGPGELFF.

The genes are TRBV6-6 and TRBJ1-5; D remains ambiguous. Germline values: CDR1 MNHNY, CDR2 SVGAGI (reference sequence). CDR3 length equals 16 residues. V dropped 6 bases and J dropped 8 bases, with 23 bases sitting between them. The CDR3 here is CASSPHLAVSIEPQHF. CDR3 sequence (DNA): TGTGCCAGCAGCCCTCACCTGGCAGTTAGCATAGAGCCCCAGCATTTT.

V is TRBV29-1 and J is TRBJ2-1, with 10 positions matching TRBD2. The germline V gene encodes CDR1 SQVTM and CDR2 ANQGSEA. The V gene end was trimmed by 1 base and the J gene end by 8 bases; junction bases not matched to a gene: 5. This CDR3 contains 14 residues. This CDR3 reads CSVEVSGRGYEQFF. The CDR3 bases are TGCAGCGTTGAAGTCAGCGGGAGGGGGTATGAGCAGTTCTTC.

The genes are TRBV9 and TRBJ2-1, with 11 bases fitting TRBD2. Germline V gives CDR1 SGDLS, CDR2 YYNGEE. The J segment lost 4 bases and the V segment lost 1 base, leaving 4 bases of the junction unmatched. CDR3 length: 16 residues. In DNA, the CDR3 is TGTGCCAGCAGCGTAACTAGCGGGAGTAGGTACAATGAGCAGTTCTTC. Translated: CASSVTSGSRYNEQFF.